The 20 T cell receptor beta chains reported below all come from one sample, sequenced in a study of vaccination effects on CD4 cells after COVID-19. Using viral peptide pools, the ViraFEST assay grew out antigen-specific CD4+ T cells prior to sequencing. The culture ran for roughly ten days before CD4+ T cells were isolated. Nucleocapsid antibodies were negative in the vaccine recipients, who had never had SARS-CoV-2 infection. The table came from immunoSEQ multiplex PCR; TCRdb's copy has only in-frame clones and leaves some out. The table lists approximately 76,000 clones, about 78% of them singletons, with more than 9% in the top ten. These TCRs are of unknown antigen specificity. The sequences come from CD4+ T cells from PBMCs cultured with SARS-CoV-2 spike peptides, collected before COVID-19 vaccination. The receptors here all came from a human donor who received a COVID-19 vaccine.

This chain joins TRBV6-5 and TRBJ2-7; weak D call: TRBD1 (6 bases). The CDR3 totals 15 residues. Germline loops: CDR1 MNHEY, CDR2 SVGAGI. The germline V and J ends were trimmed by 6 bases and 0 bases, with 15 bases remaining between them. The CDR3 nucleotides read TGTGCCAGCAGCCCAATTGACAGGAGCTCCTACGAGCAGTACGTC. Translated, it gives CASSPIDRSSYEQYV.

This CDR3 is CASNWIETQYF. The DNA for the CDR3 is TGTGCCAGCAATTGGATTGAGACCCAGTACTTC. The chain uses TRBV5-8 and TRBJ2-5; D call uncertain. The CDR3 consists of 11 residues. Per germline, CDR1 SGHTS and CDR2 YDEGEE. Trimming took off 6 bases at V and 5 bases at J, with 8 bases between the two ends.

This clone was detected only a few times. The chain joins TRBV28 to TRBJ2-7; 9 bases are shared with TRBD2. The ends lost 3 bases at V and 2 bases at J; junction bases unmatched: 11. Germline V gene lookup returns CDR1 MDHEN and CDR2 SYDVKM. The CDR3 covers 17 residues. The CDR3 DNA follows: TGTGCCAGCAGTTTGAGTGGTAGCGGGGGATTACCCTACGAGCAGTACGTC. Translating gives CASSLSGSGGLPYEQYV.

The rearrangement links TRBV11-2 to TRBJ2-1; the match to TRBD2 covers 7 bases. This CDR3 has 17 residues. Looked up from germline, CDR1 is SGHAT and CDR2 is FQNNGV. The J segment lost 0 bases and the V segment lost 2 bases, leaving 7 bases of the junction unmatched. The CDR3 bases are TGTGCCAGCAGCTTACGCTTGAGCGGGATCTCCTACAATGAGCAGTTCTTC. As protein: CASSLRLSGISYNEQFF.

This chain links TRBV23-1 with TRBJ2-1, with 11 bases matching TRBD1. TRBV23-1 has ORF status, its function being uncertain. The CDR3 runs to 18 residues. The trim removed 0 bases at V and 6 bases at J, leaving 10 bases unmatched. The CDR3 DNA reads TGCGCCAGCAGTCAATCCAAAGGGGACAGGGGGTTCCTCAATGAGCAGTTCTTC. It codes for CASSQSKGDRGFLNEQFF.

The chain joins TRBV24-1 to TRBJ2-7, with D tentatively TRBD1 (5 bases). Germline CDR1 KGHDR, CDR2 SFDVKD. The CDR3 consists of 16 residues. The V end was cut by 2 bases, the J end by 3 bases, with 16 bases between. The CDR3 here is CATSDYCLKGFYEQYV. CDR3 coding DNA: TGTGCCACCAGTGATTATTGTCTGAAGGGGTTCTACGAGCAGTACGTC.

This clone was detected only a few times. The chain combines TRBV28 with TRBJ1-5; TRBD1 matches 10 bases. The CDR3 sequence is 14 residues long. With 10 bases clipped from V and 2 bases from J, the junction kept 5 bases outside the gene matches. Germline CDR1 is MDHEN and CDR2 is SYDVKM. The CDR3 DNA follows: TGTGCCACCCGACAGGGGGCCGGCAATCAGCCCCAGCATTTT. This encodes CATRQGAGNQPQHF. Drawing the rest from reference TRBV28 and TRBJ1-5, the complete variable domain is DVKVTQSSRYLVKRTGEKVFLECVQDMDHENMFWYRQDPGLGLRLIYFSYDVKMKEKGDIPEGYSVSREKKERFSLILESASTNQTSMYLCATRQGAGNQPQHFGDGTRLSIL.

V gene TRBV28 combines with J gene TRBJ2-4; D remains unclear. The CDR3 has 15 residues. Germline V lookup: CDR1 MDHEN, CDR2 SYDVKM. The ends were cut back, 3 bases at V and 0 bases at J, with 9 bases in the middle. The CDR3 reads CASSFYSLAKNIQYF. CDR3 sequence (DNA): TGTGCCAGCAGTTTTTATAGTTTAGCCAAAAACATTCAGTACTTC.

To note about this clone: Lacking the conserved final phenylalanine or tryptophan, this CDR3 likely reflects a read error. The DNA is left out, because the CDR3 cannot be placed on it with certainty; the CDR3 is given as TCRdb lists it. The chain combines TRBV7-9 with TRBJ2-3; the listed D gene, TRBD1, was not tested against the DNA. Including both end residues, the CDR3 is 8 amino acids long. Looked up from germline, CDR1 is SEHNR and CDR2 is FQNEAQ (reference sequence). CDR3 sequence reads: CASSVTGL.

The rearrangement uses TRBV10-3 and TRBJ1-5; D ambiguous. Trimming removed 11 bases from V and 1 base from J, with 9 bases in between. The CDR3 is made up of 12 amino acids. Germline CDR1 and CDR2: ENHRY and SYGVKD. CDR3 region: CASRGSNQPQHF. The CDR3 DNA sequence: TGTGCCTCCCGCGGCAGCAATCAGCCCCAGCATTTT.

The chain joins TRBV11-3 to TRBJ2-1; 11 nucleotides match TRBD2. This CDR3 has 16 residues. Per the germline V gene, CDR1 is SGHNT and CDR2 is YENEEA. V was clipped by 1 base and J by 2 bases; unmatched bases: 1. DNA for the CDR3: TGTGCCAGCAGCTTAGGACTAGCGGGAACCTACAATGAGCAGTTCTTC. Protein product: CASSLGLAGTYNEQFF.

This rearrangement joins TRBV7-2 to TRBJ1-6; no firm D call. This CDR3 region has 13 residues. V shed 2 bases and J shed 9 bases, with 8 bases lying between them. Germline values: CDR1 SGHTA, CDR2 FQGNSA. CDR3 nucleotide sequence: TGTGCCAGCAGCTTAACAGATCCTTCACCCCTCCACTTT. Translation gives CASSLTDPSPLHF.

The chain joins TRBV24-1 to TRBJ2-1; a possible D gene is TRBD1 (6 bases). The V end lost 3 bases, the J end lost 4 bases, and 15 bases lay between the germline ends. The CDR3 extends over 16 amino acids. CDR1 KGHDR and CDR2 SFDVKD come from the germline V gene. CDR3 region: CATSDPRQVDYNEQFF. The DNA for the CDR3 is TGTGCCACCAGTGATCCCCGACAGGTAGATTACAATGAGCAGTTCTTC.

The rearrangement links TRBV28 to TRBJ2-7; D might be TRBD1 (5 bases). Germline-derived CDR1 and CDR2 are MDHEN and SYDVKM. The CDR3 runs to 14 residues. The V gene lost 3 bases and the J gene lost 7 bases, with 16 bases spanning the gap. CDR3 bases: TGTGCCAGCAGTTTCGGGCAGGGCCTTCGTGAGCAGTACGTC. It encodes CASSFGQGLREQYV.

The chain is built from TRBV12-5 and TRBJ2-3; 7 bases agree with TRBD1. This CDR3 has 15 residues. Per the germline V gene, CDR1 is LGHNT and CDR2 is FRNRAP. V gave up 1 base and J gave up 3 bases; unmatched junction bases: 4. This CDR3 is CASGLGGTVTDTQYF. CDR3 nucleotide sequence: TGTGCTAGTGGTTTGGGAGGGACAGTAACAGATACGCAGTATTTT.

V is TRBV5-1 and J is TRBJ2-2; weak D call: TRBD1 (6 bases). This CDR3 has 17 residues. Between the trimmed V and J ends, which lost 0 bases and 7 bases, there was a span of 19 bases. Germline CDR1 and CDR2: SGHRS and YFSETQ. The CDR3 DNA reads TGCGCCAGCAGCTTGGCCGAATCGTTGGGGGCCGACGGGGAGCTGTTTTTT. Its translation: CASSLAESLGADGELFF.

This chain joins TRBV12-5 and TRBJ1-5; D unclear. The CDR3 totals 14 residues. Germline-derived CDR1 and CDR2 are LGHNT and FRNRAP. Trimming took 1 base from V and 7 from J, leaving 11 bases between them. CDR3 nucleotides: TGTGCTAGTGGTTTGGGGGCAGCCGGACAGCCCCAGCATTTT. It specifies CASGLGAAGQPQHF.

A single count supports this clone. The V gene is TRBV14, the J gene TRBJ2-3; TRBD1 matches at 9 bases. Trimming at V came to 4 bases and at J to 5 bases, leaving 7 bases not matched to a gene. Per germline, CDR1 SGHDN and CDR2 FVKESK. This CDR3 comprises 15 residues. CDR3 amino acids: CASSPPTGGVDTQYF. In nucleotides, the CDR3 is TGTGCCAGCAGCCCCCCCACAGGGGGCGTAGATACGCAGTATTTT.

The V and J genes are TRBV5-1 and TRBJ1-1, with no clear D. Deletions cut 4 bases from V and 7 bases from J, with 17 bases between. The CDR3 covers 14 residues. CDR1 and CDR2 from the germline V gene are SGHRS and YFSETQ. The CDR3 region is CASSPIFTGFEAFF. In DNA form, the CDR3 reads TGCGCCAGCAGCCCCATTTTCACCGGTTTTGAAGCTTTCTTT.

The genes are TRBV6-1 and TRBJ1-5; unclear D gene. Trimming pared 2 bases from V and 6 bases from J, leaving 8 bases between. The CDR3 runs 13 residues. Germline lookup yields CDR1 MNHNS and CDR2 SASEGT. CDR3 DNA: TGTGCCAGCAGTGAATCGGGCCGTCAGCCCCAGCATTTT. As protein: CASSESGRQPQHF.